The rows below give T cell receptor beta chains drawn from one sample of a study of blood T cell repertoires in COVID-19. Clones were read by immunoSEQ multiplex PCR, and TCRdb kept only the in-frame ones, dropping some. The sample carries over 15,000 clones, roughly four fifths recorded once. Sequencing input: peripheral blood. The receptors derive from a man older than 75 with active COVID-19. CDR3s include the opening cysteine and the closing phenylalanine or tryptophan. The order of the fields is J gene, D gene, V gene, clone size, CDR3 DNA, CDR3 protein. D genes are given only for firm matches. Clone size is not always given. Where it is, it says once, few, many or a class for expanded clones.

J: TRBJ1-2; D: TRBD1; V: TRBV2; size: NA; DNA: TGTGCCAGCCAAAGACAGGGGGAAGGCTACACCTTC; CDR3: CASQRQGEGYTF
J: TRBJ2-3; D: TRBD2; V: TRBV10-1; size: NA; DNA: TGCGCCAGCAGTGACCTCAGCGGGGGGTCAGATACGCAGTATTTT; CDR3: CASSDLSGGSDTQYF
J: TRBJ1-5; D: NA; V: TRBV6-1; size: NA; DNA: TGTGCCAGCAGTGACCAACCTACAGGGAGGGGTGGCAATCAGCCCCAGCATTTT; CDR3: CASSDQPTGRGGNQPQHF
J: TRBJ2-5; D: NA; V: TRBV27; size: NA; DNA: TGTGCCAGCAGTTTTTCAGGGACAACCGCGGAGACCCAGTACTTC; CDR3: CASSFSGTTAETQYF
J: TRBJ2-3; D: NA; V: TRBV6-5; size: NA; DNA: TGTGCCAGCAGTTACCAAGCACCCCCGGATACGCAGTATTTT; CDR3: CASSYQAPPDTQYF
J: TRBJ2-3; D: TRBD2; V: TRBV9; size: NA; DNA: TGTGCCAGCAGCTCTGGACTAGCGGGACTCACAGATACGCAGTATTTT; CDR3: CASSSGLAGLTDTQYF
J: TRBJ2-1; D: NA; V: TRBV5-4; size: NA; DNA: TGTGCCAGCAGCTTGGACAGGGCTCGGCAGTTCTTC; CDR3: CASSLDRARQFF
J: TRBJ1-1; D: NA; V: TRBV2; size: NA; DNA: TGTGCCAGCAGTGATGGGGGAGGGGGGTGGCAAACTGAAGCTTTCTTT; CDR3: CASSDGGGGWQTEAFF
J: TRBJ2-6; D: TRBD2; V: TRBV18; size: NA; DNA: TGTGCCAGCTCACCGGGACTAGCGGGTCTCTCTGGGGCCAACGTCCTGACTTTC; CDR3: CASSPGLAGLSGANVLTF
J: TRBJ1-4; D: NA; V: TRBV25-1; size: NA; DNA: TGTGCCAGCACTCCCGGGTCTGAAAAACTGTTTTTT; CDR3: CASTPGSEKLFF
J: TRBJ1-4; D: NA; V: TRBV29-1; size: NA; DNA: TGCAGCGCGCGGGGGCCCGGGGGGGAAAAACTGTTTTTT; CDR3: CSARGPGGEKLFF
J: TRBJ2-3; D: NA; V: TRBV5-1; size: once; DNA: TGCGCCAGCAGCCAGGAGGGCCGCACAGATACGCAGTATTTT; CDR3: CASSQEGRTDTQYF
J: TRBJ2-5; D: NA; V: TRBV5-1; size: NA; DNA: TGCGCCAGCAGCTTGGGCAGGGGGGACCGAGAGACCCAGTACTTC; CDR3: CASSLGRGDRETQYF
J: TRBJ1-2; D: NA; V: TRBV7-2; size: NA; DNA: TGTGCCAGCAGCTTAGTGGACACAGCTGGCTACACCTTC; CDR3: CASSLVDTAGYTF
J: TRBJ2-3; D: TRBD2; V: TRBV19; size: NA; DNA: TGTGCCAGTAGTCTCCGGACTAGCGGGAGGGCCTTTTCGGCAGATACGCAGTATTTT; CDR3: CASSLRTSGRAFSADTQYF
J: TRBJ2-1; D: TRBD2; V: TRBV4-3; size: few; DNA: TGCGCCAGCAGCCAAGGAGTAGCGGGAGGTAGGGATGAGCAGTTCTTC; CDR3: CASSQGVAGGRDEQFF
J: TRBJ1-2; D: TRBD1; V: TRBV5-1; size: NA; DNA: TGCGCCAGCAGCGAAGGGACAGGGAACGGCTACACCTTC; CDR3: CASSEGTGNGYTF
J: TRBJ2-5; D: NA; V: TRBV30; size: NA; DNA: TGTGCCTGGAGTGTACCTAACGGGGAGACCCAGTACTTC; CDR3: CAWSVPNGETQYF
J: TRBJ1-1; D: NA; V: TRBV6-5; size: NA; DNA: TGTGCCAGCAGTTACCGGACAGTGAACACTGAAGCTTTCTTT; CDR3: CASSYRTVNTEAFF
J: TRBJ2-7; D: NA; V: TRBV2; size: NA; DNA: TGTGCCAGCAGTGAACAGTTAGGGACAAACGAGCAGTACTTC; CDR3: CASSEQLGTNEQYF
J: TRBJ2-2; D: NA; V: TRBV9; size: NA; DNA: TGTGCACTTAGGGGGAGAAACACCGGGGAGCTGTTTTTT; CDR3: CALRGRNTGELFF
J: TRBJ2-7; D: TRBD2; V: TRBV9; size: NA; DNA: TGTGCCAGCAGCGACGGAACCGGGACTAGACCCTACGAGCAGTACTTC; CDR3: CASSDGTGTRPYEQYF
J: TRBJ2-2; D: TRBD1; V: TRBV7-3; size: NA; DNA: TGTGCCAGCAGCGCGACAGGGCTGACCGGGGAGCTGTTTTTT; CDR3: CASSATGLTGELFF
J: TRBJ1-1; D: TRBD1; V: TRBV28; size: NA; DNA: TGTGCCAGCGGATTACTACCGGGACAGATGAACACTGAAGCTTTCTTT; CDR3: CASGLLPGQMNTEAFF
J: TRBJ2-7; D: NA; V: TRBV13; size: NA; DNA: TGTGCCAGCAGCTTCCGGACTGTCTCCTACGAGCAGTACTTC; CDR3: CASSFRTVSYEQYF
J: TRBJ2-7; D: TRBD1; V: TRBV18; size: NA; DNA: TGTGCCAGCTCACCGCTCCTACAGGGGCCAAGGACCTACGAGCAGTACTTC; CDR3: CASSPLLQGPRTYEQYF
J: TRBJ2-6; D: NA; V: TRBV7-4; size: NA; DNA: TGTGCCAGCGTCCCGGGTACCTGGGCCAACGTCCTGACTTTC; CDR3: CASVPGTWANVLTF
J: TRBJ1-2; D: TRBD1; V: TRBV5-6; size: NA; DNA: TGTGCCAGCAGCGGCTTGGGCAGGGGGCGTTCGTGGGACTATGGCTACACCTTC; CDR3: CASSGLGRGRSWDYGYTF
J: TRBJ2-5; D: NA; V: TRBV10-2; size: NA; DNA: TGCGCCAGCAGGGGGGCAGCACCTCAAGAGACCCAGTACTTC; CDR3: CASRGAAPQETQYF
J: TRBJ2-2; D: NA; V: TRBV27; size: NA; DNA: TGTGCCAGCAGTTCCGCGGGACTCCCATCCGGGGAGCTGTTTTTT; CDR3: CASSSAGLPSGELFF
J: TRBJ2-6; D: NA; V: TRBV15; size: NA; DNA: TGTGCCACCAGCAGAGGGGCCGGAGGATTCAACGTCCTGACTTTC; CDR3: CATSRGAGGFNVLTF
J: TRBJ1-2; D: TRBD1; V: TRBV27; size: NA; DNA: TGTGCCAGCAGTTTCCGCCCAGGACAGGGGATCAGTGGCTACACCTTC; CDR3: CASSFRPGQGISGYTF
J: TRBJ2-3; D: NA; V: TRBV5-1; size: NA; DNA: TGCGCCAGCAGCCGAACCGGGTCCTGGGGCACAGATACGCAGTATTTT; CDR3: CASSRTGSWGTDTQYF
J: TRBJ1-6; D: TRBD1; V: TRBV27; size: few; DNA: TGTGCCAGTAGGACAGGGGATTCACCCCTCCACTTT; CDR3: CASRTGDSPLHF
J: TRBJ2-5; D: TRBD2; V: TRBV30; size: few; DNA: TGTGCCTGGGGCCTAACGGGGGGTCGGGAGACCCAGTACTTC; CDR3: CAWGLTGGRETQYF
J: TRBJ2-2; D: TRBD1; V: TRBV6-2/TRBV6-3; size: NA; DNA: TGTGCCAGCAGACCTCAGGGGGCGGGTAGCTACATGAACACCGGGGAGCTGTTTTTT; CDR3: CASRPQGAGSYMNTGELFF
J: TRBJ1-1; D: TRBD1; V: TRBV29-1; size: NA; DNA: TGCAGCGTGCATAAAGGAAGGACAGGGGAGTGGAACACTGAAGCTTTCTTT; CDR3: CSVHKGRTGEWNTEAFF
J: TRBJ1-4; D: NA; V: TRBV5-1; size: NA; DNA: TGCGCCAGCTGCGCGACCCCGAGGCCTTATGAAAAACTGTTTTTT; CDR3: CASCATPRPYEKLFF
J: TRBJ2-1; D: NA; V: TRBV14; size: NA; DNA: TGTGCCAGCAGCCCTAGTAGTTCCGCGGGCTCCTACAATGAGCAGTTCTTC; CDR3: CASSPSSSAGSYNEQFF
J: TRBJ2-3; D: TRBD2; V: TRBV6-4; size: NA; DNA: TGTGCCAGCAGTGAAGTCGCGGGACTAGCGCAAAGGCCGGGCACAGATACGCAGTATTTT; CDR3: CASSEVAGLAQRPGTDTQYF
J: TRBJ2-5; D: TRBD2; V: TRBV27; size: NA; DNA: TGTGCCAGCAGTTGGAGCGGGAGGCCCCAAGAGACCCAGTACTTC; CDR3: CASSWSGRPQETQYF
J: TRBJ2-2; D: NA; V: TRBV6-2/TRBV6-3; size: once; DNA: TGTGCCAGCAGTCGAACGGGGGGGGAGCTGTTTTTT; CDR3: CASSRTGGELFF
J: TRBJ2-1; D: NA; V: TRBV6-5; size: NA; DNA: TGTGCCAGCAGACCTTCGGGAGTGAATGAGCAGTTCTTC; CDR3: CASRPSGVNEQFF
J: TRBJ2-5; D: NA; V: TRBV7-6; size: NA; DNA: TGTGCCAGCAGCCCGGGAGAGACCCAGTACTTC; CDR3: CASSPGETQYF
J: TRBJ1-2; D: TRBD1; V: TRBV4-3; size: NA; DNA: TGCGCCAGCAGCGCCTACAGGGGTGGGGAGGCTTATGGCTACACCTTC; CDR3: CASSAYRGGEAYGYTF
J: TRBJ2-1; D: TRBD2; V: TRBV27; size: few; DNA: TGTGCCAGCAGTTCCCCTGTGGGGCTAGCGGGAGCCTTACAGGGCAATGAGCAGTTCTTC; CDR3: CASSSPVGLAGALQGNEQFF
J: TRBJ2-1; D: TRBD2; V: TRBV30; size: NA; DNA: TGTGCCTGGAACGGAGGGACTAGCGGGAGGAATGAGCAGTTCTTC; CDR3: CAWNGGTSGRNEQFF
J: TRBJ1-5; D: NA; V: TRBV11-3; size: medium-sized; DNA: TGTGCCAGCAGCTTAGATCGGGGTGCACCTCGCAATCAGCCCCAGCATTTT; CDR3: CASSLDRGAPRNQPQHF
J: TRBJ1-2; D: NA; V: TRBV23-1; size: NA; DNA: TGCGCCAGCAGTACGTACAGTCAGGGATACTATGGCTACACCTTC; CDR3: CASSTYSQGYYGYTF
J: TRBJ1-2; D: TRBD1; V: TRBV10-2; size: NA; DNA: TGCGCCAGCAGTTCGACAGGGGAAGGCTACACCTTC; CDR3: CASSSTGEGYTF
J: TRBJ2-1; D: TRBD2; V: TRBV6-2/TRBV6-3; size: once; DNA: TGTGCCAGCAGTCCCCTTTCCCCTAGCGGGAGACCGCCTAGCTCCTACAATGAGCAGTTCTTC; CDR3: CASSPLSPSGRPPSSYNEQFF
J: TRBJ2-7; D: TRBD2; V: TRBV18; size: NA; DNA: TGTGCCAGCTCACTGGGGACTAGCGGAGCGCACTCCTACGAGCAGTACTTC; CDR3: CASSLGTSGAHSYEQYF
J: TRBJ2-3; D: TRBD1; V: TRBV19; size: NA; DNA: TGTGCCAGTAGTATTGCGCTCGACAGGGTTAGCCCTCCGCAGTATTTT; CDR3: CASSIALDRVSPPQYF
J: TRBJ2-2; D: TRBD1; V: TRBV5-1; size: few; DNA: TGCGCCAGCAGCCTGGGACAGGGGGCGGTCGGGGAGCTGTTTTTT; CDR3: CASSLGQGAVGELFF
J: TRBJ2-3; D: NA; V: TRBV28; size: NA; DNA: TGTGCCAGCAGTTTCTCCTGGGGGGCAGATACGCAGTATTTT; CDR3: CASSFSWGADTQYF
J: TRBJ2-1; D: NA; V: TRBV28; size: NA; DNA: TGTGCCAGCAGTCCACGGGGGATTCAGTTCAATGAGCAGTTCTTC; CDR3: CASSPRGIQFNEQFF
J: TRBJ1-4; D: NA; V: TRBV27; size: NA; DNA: TGTGCCAGCAGTTTAGGGGCCGCCACCAATGAAAAACTGTTTTTT; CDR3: CASSLGAATNEKLFF
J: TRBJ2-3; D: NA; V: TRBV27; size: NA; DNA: TGTGCCAGCAGAGGAACCCCATCCTTTGGGGAGGATACGCAGTATTTT; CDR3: CASRGTPSFGEDTQYF
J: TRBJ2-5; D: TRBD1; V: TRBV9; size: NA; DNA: TGTGCCAGCAGCTTGGACAGGGCTGCGGAGACCCAGTACTTC; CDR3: CASSLDRAAETQYF